This T cell receptor beta chain was sequenced for a study of blood T cell repertoires in COVID-19. As for the study in general: Nucleic acid was either cDNA or gDNA, and it came from T cells, B-cell-depleted T cells, or PBMCs.

As originally analysed: The assay estimated nucleated cells by amplifying reference gene primers. Sequencing used immunoSEQ multiplex PCR; TCRdb keeps in-frame clones, though not all of them. V, J and clone size are taken as reported in that table, and D and trimming were inferred from the DNA itself. The sample has 150,000 to 200,000 clones, 70% to 85% seen once. Specimen: peripheral blood. The clonotype was recovered from a woman of 80 years or more with acute or convalescent COVID-19.

As DNA, the CDR3 is TGTGCCAGCAGTCCCACGACAGGGGGCGCAGGAGAGACCCAGTACTTC. Protein sequence: CASSPTTGGAGETQYF. V gene TRBV27 combines with J gene TRBJ2-5; 10 bases are shared with TRBD1. The CDR3 has 16 amino acids. Germline-derived CDR1 and CDR2 are MNHEY and SMNVEV (reference sequence). Trimming at V came to 5 bases and at J to 4 bases, leaving 10 bases not matched to a gene.